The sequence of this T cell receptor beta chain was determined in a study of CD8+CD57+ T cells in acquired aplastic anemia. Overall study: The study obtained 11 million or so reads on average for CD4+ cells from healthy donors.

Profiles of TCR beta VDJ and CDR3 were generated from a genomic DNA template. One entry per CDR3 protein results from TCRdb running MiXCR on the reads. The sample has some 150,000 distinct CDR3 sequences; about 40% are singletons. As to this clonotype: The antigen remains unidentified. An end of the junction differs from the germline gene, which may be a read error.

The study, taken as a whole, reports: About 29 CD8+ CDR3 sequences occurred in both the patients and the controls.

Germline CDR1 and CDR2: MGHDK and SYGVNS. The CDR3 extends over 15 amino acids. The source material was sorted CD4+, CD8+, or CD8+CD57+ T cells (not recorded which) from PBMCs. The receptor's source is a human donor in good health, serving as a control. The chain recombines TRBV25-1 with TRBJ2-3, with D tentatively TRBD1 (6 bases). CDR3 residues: CATSDTTGFRDTQYF. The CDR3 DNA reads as TGTGCCACCAGTGATACCACAGGGTTCCGGGATACGCAGTATTTT.